This is a list of T cell receptor beta chains from one sample in a study of T cell responses to AZD1222 COVID-19 vaccine. Profiled with immunoSEQ multiplex PCR; TCRdb holds only in-frame clones, not every one. This repertoire shows more than 65,000 clones, 80% to 90% found once; its top ten account for about 3.4%. Here the sequenced sample was peripheral blood, taken 28 days after the second AZD1222 dose. The receptors shown here come from an adult who received the AZD1222 COVID-19 vaccine. Both conserved end residues are part of each CDR3. The order of the fields is CDR3 length, J gene, D gene, V gene, clone size, CDR3 protein, CDR3 DNA. The D gene is left open where the match is weak. Size values are once, few and many counts, or a class for expanded clones, and some rows have none.

len: 18; j_gene: TRBJ2-4; d_gene: NA; v_gene: TRBV18; abundance: NA; CDR3aa: CASSPRGPNIAGKNIQYF; CDR3nt: TGTGCCAGCTCACCAAGGGGACCCAACATCGCGGGCAAAAACATTCAGTACTTC
len: 17; j_gene: TRBJ2-2; d_gene: NA; v_gene: TRBV2; abundance: once; CDR3aa: CASSEGDVGSGVGELFF; CDR3nt: TGTGCCAGCAGTGAAGGCGACGTCGGGAGTGGGGTCGGGGAGCTGTTTTTT
len: 15; j_gene: TRBJ1-6; d_gene: NA; v_gene: TRBV4-1; abundance: NA; CDR3aa: CASSLATGQRSPLHF; CDR3nt: TGCGCCAGCAGCCTAGCTACAGGGCAGCGTTCACCCCTCCACTTT
len: 13; j_gene: TRBJ1-5; d_gene: TRBD1; v_gene: TRBV24-1; abundance: NA; CDR3aa: CATSDPPGQDLHF; CDR3nt: TGTGCCACCAGTGATCCTCCGGGACAGGACCTACATTTT
len: 14; j_gene: TRBJ1-4; d_gene: NA; v_gene: TRBV5-1; abundance: NA; CDR3aa: CASRSETTNEKLFF; CDR3nt: TGCGCCAGCAGATCGGAGACAACTAATGAAAAACTGTTTTTT
len: 16; j_gene: TRBJ2-2; d_gene: TRBD1; v_gene: TRBV19; abundance: NA; CDR3aa: CASSGGQGFGTGELFF; CDR3nt: TGTGCCAGTAGCGGCGGACAGGGGTTTGGCACCGGGGAGCTGTTTTTT
len: 16; j_gene: TRBJ1-5; d_gene: TRBD1; v_gene: TRBV5-5; abundance: NA; CDR3aa: CASSTGQGQSNQPQHF; CDR3nt: TGTGCCAGCAGCACCGGACAGGGGCAAAGCAATCAGCCCCAGCATTTT
len: 13; j_gene: TRBJ2-5; d_gene: NA; v_gene: TRBV5-6; abundance: NA; CDR3aa: CASSLQGRETQYF; CDR3nt: TGTGCCAGCAGCTTACAGGGAAGGGAGACCCAGTACTTC
len: 13; j_gene: TRBJ2-5; d_gene: NA; v_gene: TRBV6-6; abundance: NA; CDR3aa: CASRYGGGETQYF; CDR3nt: TGTGCCAGCCGCTATGGTGGGGGTGAGACCCAGTACTTC
len: 14; j_gene: TRBJ2-3; d_gene: TRBD1; v_gene: TRBV29-1; abundance: NA; CDR3aa: CSVDSGQGTDTQYF; CDR3nt: TGCAGCGTTGATAGTGGACAGGGGACAGATACGCAGTATTTT
len: 13; j_gene: TRBJ1-6; d_gene: NA; v_gene: TRBV9; abundance: NA; CDR3aa: CASSYRGNSPLHF; CDR3nt: TGTGCCAGCAGCTATAGGGGTAATTCACCCCTCCACTTT
len: 14; j_gene: TRBJ2-1; d_gene: NA; v_gene: TRBV2; abundance: NA; CDR3aa: CASSEWAGVNEQFF; CDR3nt: TGTGCCAGCAGTGAGTGGGCAGGGGTCAATGAGCAGTTCTTC
len: 14; j_gene: TRBJ1-6; d_gene: TRBD1; v_gene: TRBV7-8; abundance: NA; CDR3aa: CASISGQGGSPLHF; CDR3nt: TGTGCCAGCATTTCGGGACAGGGTGGCTCACCCCTCCACTTT
len: 15; j_gene: TRBJ1-4; d_gene: TRBD1; v_gene: TRBV7-9; abundance: NA; CDR3aa: CASSLAGTGGEKLFF; CDR3nt: TGTGCCAGCAGCTTAGCCGGGACAGGGGGTGAAAAACTGTTTTTT
len: 17; j_gene: TRBJ2-1; d_gene: NA; v_gene: TRBV19; abundance: NA; CDR3aa: CASSTRGRGRTYNEQFF; CDR3nt: TGTGCCAGTAGTACCCGGGGAAGGGGGAGGACCTACAATGAGCAGTTCTTC
len: 16; j_gene: TRBJ2-7; d_gene: NA; v_gene: TRBV27; abundance: NA; CDR3aa: CASSAGLNRPPYEQYF; CDR3nt: TGTGCCAGCAGTGCAGGACTAAACCGTCCCCCCTACGAGCAGTACTTC
len: 15; j_gene: TRBJ2-1; d_gene: TRBD2; v_gene: TRBV6-2/TRBV6-3; abundance: NA; CDR3aa: CASSSRSGRANEQFF; CDR3nt: TGTGCCAGCAGTTCGCGTAGCGGGAGGGCGAATGAGCAGTTCTTC
len: 16; j_gene: TRBJ2-6; d_gene: NA; v_gene: TRBV4-3; abundance: NA; CDR3aa: CASSQDSSSGANVLTF; CDR3nt: TGCGCCAGCAGCCAAGACTCTTCCTCTGGGGCCAACGTCCTGACTTTC
len: 14; j_gene: TRBJ1-5; d_gene: NA; v_gene: TRBV28; abundance: few; CDR3aa: CASIGPYSNQPQHF; CDR3nt: TGTGCCAGCATCGGGCCTTATAGCAATCAGCCCCAGCATTTT
len: 16; j_gene: TRBJ2-2; d_gene: NA; v_gene: TRBV18; abundance: NA; CDR3aa: CASSLSQGSNTGELFF; CDR3nt: TGTGCCAGCTCACTTTCCCAGGGATCTAACACCGGGGAGCTGTTTTTT
len: 15; j_gene: TRBJ1-2; d_gene: NA; v_gene: TRBV6-1; abundance: many; CDR3aa: CASSEEGQGVSGYTF; CDR3nt: TGTGCCAGCAGTGAAGAAGGGCAGGGAGTAAGTGGCTACACCTTC
len: 13; j_gene: TRBJ1-2; d_gene: TRBD1; v_gene: TRBV7-2; abundance: NA; CDR3aa: CASMDRAAGGYTF; CDR3nt: TGTGCCAGCATGGACAGGGCCGCAGGTGGCTACACCTTC
len: 15; j_gene: TRBJ1-2; d_gene: NA; v_gene: TRBV19; abundance: NA; CDR3aa: CASSIEVSVGYGYTF; CDR3nt: TGTGCCAGTAGTATCGAGGTGAGCGTGGGATATGGCTACACCTTC
len: 13; j_gene: TRBJ1-5; d_gene: NA; v_gene: TRBV2; abundance: NA; CDR3aa: CASSDDRIMPQHF; CDR3nt: TGTGCCAGCAGTGACGACAGAATTATGCCCCAGCATTTT